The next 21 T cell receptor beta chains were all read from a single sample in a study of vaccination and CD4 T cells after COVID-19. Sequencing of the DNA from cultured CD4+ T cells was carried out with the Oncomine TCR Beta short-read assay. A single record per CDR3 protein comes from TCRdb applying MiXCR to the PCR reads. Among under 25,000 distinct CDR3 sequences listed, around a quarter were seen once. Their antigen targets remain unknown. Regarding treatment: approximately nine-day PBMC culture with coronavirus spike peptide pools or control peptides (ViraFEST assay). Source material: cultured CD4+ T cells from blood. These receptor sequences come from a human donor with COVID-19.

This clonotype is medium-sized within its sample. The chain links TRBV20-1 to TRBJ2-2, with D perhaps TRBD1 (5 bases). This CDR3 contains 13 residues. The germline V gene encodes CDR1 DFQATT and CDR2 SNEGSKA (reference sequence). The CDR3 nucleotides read TGCAGAGGGGCCAAGGGGTTAACCGGGGAGCTGTTTTTT. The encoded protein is CRGAKGLTGELFF.

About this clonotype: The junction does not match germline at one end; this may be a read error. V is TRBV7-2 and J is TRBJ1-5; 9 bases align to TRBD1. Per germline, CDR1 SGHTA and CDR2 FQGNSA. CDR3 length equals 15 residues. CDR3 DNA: TGTGCCAGCAGCTTAACAGGGGGCAACAATCAGCCCCAGCGTTTT. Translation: CASSLTGGNNQPQRF.

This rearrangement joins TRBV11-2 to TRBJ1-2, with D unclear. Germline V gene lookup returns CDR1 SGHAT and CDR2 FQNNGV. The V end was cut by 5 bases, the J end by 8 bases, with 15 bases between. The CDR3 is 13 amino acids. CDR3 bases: TGTGCCAGCAGCGCGGACGCCGGACGGGGCTACACCTTC. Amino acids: CASSADAGRGYTF.

This CDR3 reads CSAREVGSAVGKNIQYF. DNA of the CDR3: TGCAGTGCTAGAGAAGTAGGTTCGGCAGTAGGGAAAAACATTCAGTACTTC. V is TRBV20-1 and J is TRBJ2-4; no clear D gene. Trimming took 0 bases from V and 4 from J, leaving 19 bases between them. The CDR3 extends over 17 amino acids. Germline CDR1 is DFQATT and CDR2 is SNEGSKA (reference sequence).

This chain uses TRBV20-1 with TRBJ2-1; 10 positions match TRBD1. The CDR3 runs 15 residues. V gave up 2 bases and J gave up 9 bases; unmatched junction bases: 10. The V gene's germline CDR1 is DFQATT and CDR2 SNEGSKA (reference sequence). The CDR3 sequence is CSARPGTGAIGEQFF. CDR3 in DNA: TGCAGTGCTAGACCCGGGACAGGGGCAATCGGTGAGCAGTTCTTC.

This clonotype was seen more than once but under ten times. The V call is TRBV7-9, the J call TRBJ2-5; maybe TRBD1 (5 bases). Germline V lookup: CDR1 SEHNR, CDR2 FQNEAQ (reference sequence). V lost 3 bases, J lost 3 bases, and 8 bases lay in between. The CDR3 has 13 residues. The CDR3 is CASSLTVKETQYF. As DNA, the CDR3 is TGTGCCAGCAGCTTGACAGTTAAAGAGACCCAGTACTTC.

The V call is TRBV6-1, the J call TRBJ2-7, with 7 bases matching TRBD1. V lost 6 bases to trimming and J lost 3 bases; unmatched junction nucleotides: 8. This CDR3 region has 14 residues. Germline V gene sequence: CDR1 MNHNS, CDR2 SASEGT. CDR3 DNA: TGTGCCAGCAGGCCTCCGGGACAGCTCTACGAGCAGTACTTC. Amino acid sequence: CASRPPGQLYEQYF.

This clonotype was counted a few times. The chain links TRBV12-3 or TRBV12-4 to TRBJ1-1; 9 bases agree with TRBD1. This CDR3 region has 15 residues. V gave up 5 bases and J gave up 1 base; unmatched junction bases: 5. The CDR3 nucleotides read TGTGCCAGCAGTGCCCGGACAGGGGAGAACACTGAAGCTTTCTTT. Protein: CASSARTGENTEAFF.

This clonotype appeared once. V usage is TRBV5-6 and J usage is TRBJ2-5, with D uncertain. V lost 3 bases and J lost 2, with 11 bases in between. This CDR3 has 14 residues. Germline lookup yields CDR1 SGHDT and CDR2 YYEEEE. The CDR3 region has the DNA TGTGCCAGCAGCTCGAAAGGACGGCAAGAGACCCAGTACTTC. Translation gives CASSSKGRQETQYF.

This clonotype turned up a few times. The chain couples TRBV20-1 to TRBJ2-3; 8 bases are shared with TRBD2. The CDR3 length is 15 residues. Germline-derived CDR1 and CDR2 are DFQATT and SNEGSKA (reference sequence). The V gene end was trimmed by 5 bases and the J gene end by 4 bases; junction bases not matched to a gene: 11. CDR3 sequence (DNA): TGCAGTGCTGGCACAGCGGGGGTACCGCCAGATACGCAGTATTTT. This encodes CSAGTAGVPPDTQYF.

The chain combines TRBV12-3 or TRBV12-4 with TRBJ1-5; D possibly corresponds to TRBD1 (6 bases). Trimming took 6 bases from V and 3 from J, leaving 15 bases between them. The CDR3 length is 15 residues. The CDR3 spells CASRASRGANQPQHF. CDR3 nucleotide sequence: TGTGCCAGCAGGGCCTCCAGGGGTGCCAATCAGCCCCAGCATTTT.

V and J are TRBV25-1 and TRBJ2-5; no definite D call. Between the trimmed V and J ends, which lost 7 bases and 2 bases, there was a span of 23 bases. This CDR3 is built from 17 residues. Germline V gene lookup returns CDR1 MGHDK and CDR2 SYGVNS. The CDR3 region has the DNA TGTGCCAGCACCCTGAGGTATCCCCCTACTGGTCAAGAGACCCAGTACTTC. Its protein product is CASTLRYPPTGQETQYF.

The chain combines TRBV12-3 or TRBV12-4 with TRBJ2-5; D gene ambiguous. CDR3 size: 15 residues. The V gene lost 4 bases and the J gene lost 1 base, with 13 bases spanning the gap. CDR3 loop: CASSWQKLIQETQYF. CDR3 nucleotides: TGTGCCAGCAGTTGGCAGAAGCTTATCCAAGAGACCCAGTACTTC.

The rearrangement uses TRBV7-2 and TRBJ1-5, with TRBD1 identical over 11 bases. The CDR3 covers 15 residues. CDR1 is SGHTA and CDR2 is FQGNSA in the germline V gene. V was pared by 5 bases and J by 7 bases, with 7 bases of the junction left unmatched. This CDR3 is CASSPGTGGGQPQHF. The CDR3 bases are TGTGCCAGCAGCCCCGGGACAGGGGGAGGGCAGCCCCAGCATTTT.

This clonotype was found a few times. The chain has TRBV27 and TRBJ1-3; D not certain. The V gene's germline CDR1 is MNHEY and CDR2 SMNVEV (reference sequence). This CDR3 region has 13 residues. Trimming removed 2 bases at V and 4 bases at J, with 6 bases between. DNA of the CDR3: TGTGCCAGCAGTTTACAGTGGGGAAACACCATATATTTT. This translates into CASSLQWGNTIYF.

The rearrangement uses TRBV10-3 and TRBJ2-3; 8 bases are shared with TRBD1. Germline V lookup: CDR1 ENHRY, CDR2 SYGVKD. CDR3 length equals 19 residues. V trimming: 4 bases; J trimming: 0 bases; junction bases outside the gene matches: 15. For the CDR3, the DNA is TGTGCCATCAGTGGGGGTACGACTACAGGGGGGTTGAGCACAGATACGCAGTATTTT. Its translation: CAISGGTTTGGLSTDTQYF.

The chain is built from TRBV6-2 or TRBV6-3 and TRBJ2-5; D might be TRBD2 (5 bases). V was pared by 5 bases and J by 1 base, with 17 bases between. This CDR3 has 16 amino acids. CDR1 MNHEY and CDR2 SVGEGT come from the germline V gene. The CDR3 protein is CASSIHITRAQETQYF. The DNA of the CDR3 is TGTGCCAGCAGTATCCATATAACGCGGGCCCAAGAGACCCAGTACTTC.

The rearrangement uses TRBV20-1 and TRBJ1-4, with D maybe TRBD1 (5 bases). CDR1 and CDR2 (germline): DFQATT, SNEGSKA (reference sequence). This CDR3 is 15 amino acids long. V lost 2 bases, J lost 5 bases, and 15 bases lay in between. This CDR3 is CSARHSGPVNEKLFF. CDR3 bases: TGCAGTGCTAGACACTCGGGACCCGTGAATGAAAAACTGTTTTTT.

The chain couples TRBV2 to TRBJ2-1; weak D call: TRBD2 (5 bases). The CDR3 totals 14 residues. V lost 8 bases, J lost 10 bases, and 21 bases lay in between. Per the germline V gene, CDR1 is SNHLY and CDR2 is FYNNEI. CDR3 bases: TGTGCCAGCGCTCCCCCTTTAAGCGGACCGGAGCAGTTCTTC. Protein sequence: CASAPPLSGPEQFF.

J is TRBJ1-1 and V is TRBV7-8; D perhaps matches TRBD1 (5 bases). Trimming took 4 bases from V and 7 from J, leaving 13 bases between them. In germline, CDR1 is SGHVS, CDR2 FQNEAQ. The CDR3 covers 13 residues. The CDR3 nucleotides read TGTGCCAGCAGCTCCCATGCGGACATTGAAGCTTTCTTT. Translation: CASSSHADIEAFF.

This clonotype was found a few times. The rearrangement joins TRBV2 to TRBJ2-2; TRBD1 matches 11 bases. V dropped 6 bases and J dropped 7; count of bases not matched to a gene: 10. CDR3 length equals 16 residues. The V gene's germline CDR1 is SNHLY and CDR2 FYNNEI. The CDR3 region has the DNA TGTGCCAGCAGCGAGGGACAGGGGGGTTTGGGCGGGGAGCTGTTTTTT. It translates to CASSEGQGGLGGELFF.